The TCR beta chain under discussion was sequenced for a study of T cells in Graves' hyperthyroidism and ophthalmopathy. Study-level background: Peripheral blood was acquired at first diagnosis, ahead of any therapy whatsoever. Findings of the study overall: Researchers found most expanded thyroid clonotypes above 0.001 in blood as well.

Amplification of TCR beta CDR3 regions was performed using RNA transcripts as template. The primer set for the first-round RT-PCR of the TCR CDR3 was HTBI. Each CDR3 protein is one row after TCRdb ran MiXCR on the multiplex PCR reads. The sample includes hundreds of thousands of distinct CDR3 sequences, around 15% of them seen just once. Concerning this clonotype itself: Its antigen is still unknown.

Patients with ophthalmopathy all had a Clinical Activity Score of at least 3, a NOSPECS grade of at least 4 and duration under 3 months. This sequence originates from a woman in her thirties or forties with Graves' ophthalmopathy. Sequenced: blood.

For the CDR3, the DNA is TGCAGCGTGCGGGCAGGGGAAGGCTACACCTTC. Translation gives CSVRAGEGYTF. The V call is TRBV29-1, the J call TRBJ1-2, with D perhaps matching TRBD1 (6 bases). The ends were cut back, 6 bases at V and 8 bases at J, with 13 bases in the middle. The CDR3 runs 11 residues. The V gene's germline CDR1 is SQVTM and CDR2 ANQGSEA.